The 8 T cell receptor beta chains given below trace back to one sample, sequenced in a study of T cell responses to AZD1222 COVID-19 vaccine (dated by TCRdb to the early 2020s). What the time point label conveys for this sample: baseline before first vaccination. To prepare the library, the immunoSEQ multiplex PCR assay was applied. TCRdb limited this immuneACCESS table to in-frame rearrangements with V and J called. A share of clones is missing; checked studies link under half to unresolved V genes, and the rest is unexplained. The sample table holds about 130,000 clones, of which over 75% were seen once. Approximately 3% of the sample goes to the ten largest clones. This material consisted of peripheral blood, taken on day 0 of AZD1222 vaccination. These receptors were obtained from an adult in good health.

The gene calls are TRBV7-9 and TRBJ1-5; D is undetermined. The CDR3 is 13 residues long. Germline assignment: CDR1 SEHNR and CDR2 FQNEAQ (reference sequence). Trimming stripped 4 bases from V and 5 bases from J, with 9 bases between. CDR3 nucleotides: TGTGCCAGCAGCTCCCCGAGCGATCAGCCCCAGCATTTT. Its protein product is CASSSPSDQPQHF.

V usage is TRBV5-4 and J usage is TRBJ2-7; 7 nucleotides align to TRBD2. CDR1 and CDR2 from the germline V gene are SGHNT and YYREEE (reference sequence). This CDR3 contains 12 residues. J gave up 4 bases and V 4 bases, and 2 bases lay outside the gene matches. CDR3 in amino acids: CASSGEGYEQYF. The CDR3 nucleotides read TGTGCCAGCAGCGGGGAGGGGTACGAGCAGTACTTC.

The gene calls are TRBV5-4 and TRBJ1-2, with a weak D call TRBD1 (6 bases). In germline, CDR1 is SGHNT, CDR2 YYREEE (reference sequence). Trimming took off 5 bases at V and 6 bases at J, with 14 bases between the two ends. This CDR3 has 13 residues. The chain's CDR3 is CASSLQGVHGYTF. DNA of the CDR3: TGTGCCAGCAGTCTACAGGGTGTTCATGGCTACACCTTC. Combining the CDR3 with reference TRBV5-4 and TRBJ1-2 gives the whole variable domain ETGVTQSPTHLIKTRGQQVTLRCSSQSGHNTVSWYQQALGQGPQFIFQYYREEENGRGNFPPRFSGLQFPNYSSELNVNALELDDSALYLCASSLQGVHGYTFGSGTRLTVV.

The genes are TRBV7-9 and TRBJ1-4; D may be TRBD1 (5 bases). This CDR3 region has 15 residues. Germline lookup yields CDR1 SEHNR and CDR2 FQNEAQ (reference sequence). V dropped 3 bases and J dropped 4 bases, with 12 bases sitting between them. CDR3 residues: CASSFPGTVNEKLFF. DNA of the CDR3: TGTGCCAGCAGCTTCCCCGGGACGGTTAATGAAAAACTGTTTTTT.

The CDR3 sequence is CASNIAGAGAQETQYF. The CDR3 bases are TGTGCCAGCAACATAGCGGGAGCGGGGGCCCAAGAGACCCAGTACTTC. The chain has TRBV5-4 and TRBJ2-5; 9 positions agree with TRBD2. V gave up 6 bases and J gave up 1 base; unmatched junction bases: 10. The CDR3 runs to 16 residues. CDR1 and CDR2 from the germline V gene are SGHNT and YYREEE (reference sequence).

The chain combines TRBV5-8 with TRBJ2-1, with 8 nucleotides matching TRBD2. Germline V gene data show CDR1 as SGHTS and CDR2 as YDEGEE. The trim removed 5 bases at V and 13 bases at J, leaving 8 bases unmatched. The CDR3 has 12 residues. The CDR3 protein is CASSSSGSDQFF. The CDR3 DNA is TGTGCCAGCAGTTCTAGCGGGTCCGACCAGTTCTTC.

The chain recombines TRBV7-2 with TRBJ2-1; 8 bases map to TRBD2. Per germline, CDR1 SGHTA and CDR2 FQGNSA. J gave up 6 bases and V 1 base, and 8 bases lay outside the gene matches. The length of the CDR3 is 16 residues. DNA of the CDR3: TGTGCCAGCAGCTTAGTGTTGGCGGGAGGTCGCAATGAGCAGTTCTTC. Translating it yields CASSLVLAGGRNEQFF. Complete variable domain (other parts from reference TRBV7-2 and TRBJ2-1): GAGVSQSPSNKVTEKGKDVELRCDPISGHTALYWYRQSLGQGLEFLIYFQGNSAPDKSGLPSDRFSAERTGGSVSTLTIQRTQQEDSAVYLCASSLVLAGGRNEQFFGPGTRLTVL.

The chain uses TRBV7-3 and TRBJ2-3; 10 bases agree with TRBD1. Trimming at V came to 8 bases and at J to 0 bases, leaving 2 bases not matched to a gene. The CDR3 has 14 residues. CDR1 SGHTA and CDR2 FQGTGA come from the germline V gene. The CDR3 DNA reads TGTGCCAGCGGGACAGGGGCTAGCACAGATACGCAGTATTTT. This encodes CASGTGASTDTQYF.